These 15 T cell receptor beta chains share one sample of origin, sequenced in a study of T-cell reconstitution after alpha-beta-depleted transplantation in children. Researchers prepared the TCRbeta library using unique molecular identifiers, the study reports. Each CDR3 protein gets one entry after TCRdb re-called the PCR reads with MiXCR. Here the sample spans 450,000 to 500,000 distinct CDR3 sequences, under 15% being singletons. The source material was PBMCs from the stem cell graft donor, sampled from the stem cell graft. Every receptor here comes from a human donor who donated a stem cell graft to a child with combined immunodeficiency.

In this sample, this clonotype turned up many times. The CDR3 coding sequence is TGCGCCAGCAGCCAAGGCACCGGGACAGTTCACACCGGGGAGCTGTTTTTT. It encodes CASSQGTGTVHTGELFF. The chain carries TRBV4-3 and TRBJ2-2, with 7 bases lining up with TRBD1. V dropped 1 base and J dropped 3; count of bases not matched to a gene: 8. CDR1 and CDR2 (germline): LGHNA, YSLEER. This CDR3 spans 17 amino acids.

This chain's CDR3 is CASQRGQQYEQYF. The CDR3 region has the DNA TGTGCCAGCCAACGCGGACAGCAGTACGAGCAGTACTTC. The gene calls are TRBV27 and TRBJ2-7; perhaps TRBD1 as D (6 bases). The CDR3 extends over 13 amino acids. Deletions cut 8 bases from V and 4 bases from J, with 15 bases between. Germline V lookup: CDR1 MNHEY, CDR2 SMNVEV (reference sequence).

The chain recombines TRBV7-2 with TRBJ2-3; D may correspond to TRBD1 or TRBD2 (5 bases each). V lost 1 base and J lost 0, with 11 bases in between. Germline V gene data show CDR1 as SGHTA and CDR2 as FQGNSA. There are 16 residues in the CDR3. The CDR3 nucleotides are TGTGCCAGCAGCTTAGAGGGACGGTATAGCACAGATACGCAGTATTTT. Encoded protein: CASSLEGRYSTDTQYF.

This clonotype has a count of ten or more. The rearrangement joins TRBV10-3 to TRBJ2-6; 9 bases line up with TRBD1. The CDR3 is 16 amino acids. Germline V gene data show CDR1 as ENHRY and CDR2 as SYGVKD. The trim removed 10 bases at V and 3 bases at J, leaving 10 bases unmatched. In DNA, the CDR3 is TGTGCCACCTACAGGGGGCTGACACGTGGGGCCAACGTCCTGACTTTC. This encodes CATYRGLTRGANVLTF.

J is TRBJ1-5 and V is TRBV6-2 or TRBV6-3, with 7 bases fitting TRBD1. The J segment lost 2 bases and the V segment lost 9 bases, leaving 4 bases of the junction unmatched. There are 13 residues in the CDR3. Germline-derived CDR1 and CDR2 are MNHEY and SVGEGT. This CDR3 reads CASQDRGNQPQHF. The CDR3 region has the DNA TGTGCCAGTCAAGACAGGGGCAATCAGCCCCAGCATTTT.

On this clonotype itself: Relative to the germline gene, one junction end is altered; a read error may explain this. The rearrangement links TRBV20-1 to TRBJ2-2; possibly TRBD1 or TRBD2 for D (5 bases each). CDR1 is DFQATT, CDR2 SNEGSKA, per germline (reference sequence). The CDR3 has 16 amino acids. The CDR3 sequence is CSARDLAGGNTGELFF. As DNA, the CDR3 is TGCAGCGCTAGAGATCTGGCTGGGGGGAACACCGGGGAGCTGTTTTTT.

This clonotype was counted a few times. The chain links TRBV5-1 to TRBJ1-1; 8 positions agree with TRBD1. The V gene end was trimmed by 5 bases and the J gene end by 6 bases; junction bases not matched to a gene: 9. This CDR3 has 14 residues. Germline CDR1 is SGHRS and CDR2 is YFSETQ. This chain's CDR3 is CASRPTGDWPEAFF. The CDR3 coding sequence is TGCGCCAGCAGACCGACAGGGGACTGGCCTGAAGCTTTCTTT.

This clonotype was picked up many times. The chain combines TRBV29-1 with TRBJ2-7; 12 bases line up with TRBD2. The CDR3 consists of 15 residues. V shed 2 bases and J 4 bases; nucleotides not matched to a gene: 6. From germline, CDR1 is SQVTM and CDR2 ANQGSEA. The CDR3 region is CSVERLAGGPYEQYF. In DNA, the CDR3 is TGCAGCGTTGAACGGCTAGCGGGAGGGCCTTACGAGCAGTACTTC.

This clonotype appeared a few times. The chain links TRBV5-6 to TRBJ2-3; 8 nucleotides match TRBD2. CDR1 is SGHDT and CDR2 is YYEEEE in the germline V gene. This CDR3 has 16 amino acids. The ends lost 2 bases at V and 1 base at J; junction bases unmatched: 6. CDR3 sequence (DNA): TGTGCCAGCAGCTTTCGGACTAGCTCTGGCACAGATACGCAGTATTTT. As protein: CASSFRTSSGTDTQYF.

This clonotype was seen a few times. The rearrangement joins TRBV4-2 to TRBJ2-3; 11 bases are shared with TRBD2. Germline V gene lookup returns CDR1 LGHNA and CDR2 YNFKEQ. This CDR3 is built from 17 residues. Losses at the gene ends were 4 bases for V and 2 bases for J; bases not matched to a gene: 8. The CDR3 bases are TGTGCCAGCAGCCCCCGAGGTAGCGGGGGGGTCACAGATACGCAGTATTTT. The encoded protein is CASSPRGSGGVTDTQYF.

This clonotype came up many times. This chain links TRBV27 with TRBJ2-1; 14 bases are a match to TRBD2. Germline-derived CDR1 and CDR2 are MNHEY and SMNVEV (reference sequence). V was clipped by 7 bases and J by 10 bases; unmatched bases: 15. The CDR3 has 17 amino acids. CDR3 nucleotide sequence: TGTGCCAGCATCCCCACCCCGACTAGCGGGGGGGCCAGGGAGCAGTTCTTC. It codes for CASIPTPTSGGAREQFF.

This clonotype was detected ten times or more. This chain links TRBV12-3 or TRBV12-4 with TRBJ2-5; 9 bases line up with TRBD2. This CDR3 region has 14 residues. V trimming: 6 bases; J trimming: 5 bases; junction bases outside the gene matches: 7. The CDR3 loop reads CASRVAGVRETQYF. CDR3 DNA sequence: TGTGCCAGCAGAGTAGCGGGGGTTCGGGAGACCCAGTACTTC.

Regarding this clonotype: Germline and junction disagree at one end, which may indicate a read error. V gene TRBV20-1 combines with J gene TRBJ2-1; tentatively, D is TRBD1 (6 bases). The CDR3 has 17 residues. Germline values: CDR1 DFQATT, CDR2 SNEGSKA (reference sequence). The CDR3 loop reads CCARAPRGLESYNEQFF. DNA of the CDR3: TGCTGTGCTAGAGCGCCCAGGGGCCTTGAAAGCTACAATGAGCAGTTCTTC.

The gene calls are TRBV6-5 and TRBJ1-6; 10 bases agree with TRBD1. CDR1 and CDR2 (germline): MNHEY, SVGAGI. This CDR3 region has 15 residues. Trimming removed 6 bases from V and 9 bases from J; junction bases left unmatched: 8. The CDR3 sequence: CASRPGQGEVSPLHF. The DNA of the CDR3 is TGTGCCAGCAGACCTGGACAGGGGGAGGTTTCACCCCTCCACTTT.

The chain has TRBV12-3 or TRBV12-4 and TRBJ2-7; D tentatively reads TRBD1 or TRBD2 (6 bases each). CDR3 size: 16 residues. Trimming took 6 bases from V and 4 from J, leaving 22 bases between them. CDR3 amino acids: CASSPNVGRGVYEQYF. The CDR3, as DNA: TGTGCCAGCAGCCCAAACGTCGGAAGGGGGGTGTACGAGCAGTACTTC.